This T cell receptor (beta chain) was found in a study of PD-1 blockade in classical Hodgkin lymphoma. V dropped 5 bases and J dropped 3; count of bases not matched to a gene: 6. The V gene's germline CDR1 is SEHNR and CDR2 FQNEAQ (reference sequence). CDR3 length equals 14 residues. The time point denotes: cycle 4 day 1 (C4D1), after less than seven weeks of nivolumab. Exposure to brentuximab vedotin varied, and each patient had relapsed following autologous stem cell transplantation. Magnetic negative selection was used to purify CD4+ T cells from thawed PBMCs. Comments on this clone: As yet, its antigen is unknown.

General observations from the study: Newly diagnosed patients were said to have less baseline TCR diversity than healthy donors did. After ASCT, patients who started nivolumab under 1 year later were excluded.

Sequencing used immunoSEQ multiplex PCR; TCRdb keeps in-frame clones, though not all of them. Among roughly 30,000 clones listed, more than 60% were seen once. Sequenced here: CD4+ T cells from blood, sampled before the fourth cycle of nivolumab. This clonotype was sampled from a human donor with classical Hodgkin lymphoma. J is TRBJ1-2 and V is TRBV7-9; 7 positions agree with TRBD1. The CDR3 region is CASSVRQGDYGYTF. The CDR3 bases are TGTGCCAGCAGCGTAAGACAGGGCGACTATGGCTACACCTTC.